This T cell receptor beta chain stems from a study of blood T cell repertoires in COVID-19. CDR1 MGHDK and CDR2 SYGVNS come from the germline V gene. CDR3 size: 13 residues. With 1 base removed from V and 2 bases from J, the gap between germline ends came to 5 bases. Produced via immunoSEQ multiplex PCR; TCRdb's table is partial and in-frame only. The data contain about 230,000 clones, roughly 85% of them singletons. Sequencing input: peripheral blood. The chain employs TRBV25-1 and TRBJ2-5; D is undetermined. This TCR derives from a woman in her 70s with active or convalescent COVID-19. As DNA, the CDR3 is TGTGCCAGCAGTGAATGGCAGCAAGAGACCCAGTACTTC. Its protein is CASSEWQQETQYF.